One and the same sample provided the 5 T cell receptor beta chains below, sequenced in a study of T-cell memory formation after mild COVID-19. TCRdb reanalysed the 5' RACE reads using MiXCR and keeps one entry per CDR3 protein. The table lists a few hundred thousand distinct CDR3 sequences, roughly 21% of them singletons. Sequencing was carried out using PBMCs or a T cell subset sorted from them (not recorded which). The receptors come from an adult woman who had mild COVID-19 (a few samples of this study predate the infection). Cell type and time point are not known.

The DNA for the CDR3 is TGTGCCACCAGTGTGGGCCCCCTATTCAGCACAGATACGCAGTATTTT. It translates to CATSVGPLFSTDTQYF. The chain combines TRBV24-1 with TRBJ2-3; D call uncertain. Germline CDR1 KGHDR, CDR2 SFDVKD. V was shortened by 5 bases and J by 0 bases, with 14 bases between the two germline ends. CDR3 length: 16 amino acids.

This clonotype was detected only a few times. The gene calls are TRBV12-3 or TRBV12-4 and TRBJ1-2; 7 bases are a match to TRBD1. The CDR3 length is 14 residues. The trim removed 5 bases at V and 6 bases at J, leaving 9 bases unmatched. The CDR3 loop reads CASSAEGAGDGYTF. The CDR3 DNA reads as TGTGCCAGCAGTGCCGAGGGGGCGGGTGATGGCTACACCTTC.

The genes are TRBV15 and TRBJ1-4, with D tentatively TRBD1 (5 bases). CDR1 LNHNV and CDR2 YYDKDF come from the germline V gene (reference sequence). This CDR3 has 15 residues. Trimming removed 5 bases from V and 8 bases from J, with 18 bases in between. This CDR3 reads CATSPGVGVWEKLFF. The DNA of the CDR3 is TGTGCCACCAGCCCGGGGGTGGGGGTTTGGGAAAAACTGTTTTTT.

The sample holds a few counts of this clonotype. The genes are TRBV3-1 and TRBJ1-4, with D maybe TRBD1 (5 bases). V lost 3 bases to trimming and J lost 6 bases, with 23 bases between them. CDR1 LGHDT and CDR2 YNNKEL come from the germline V gene (reference sequence). This CDR3 region has 18 residues. The DNA for the CDR3 is TGTGCCAGCAGCCATCTCACACAATACAGGAAGGAGGATGAAAAACTGTTTTTT. Translated, it gives CASSHLTQYRKEDEKLFF.

This clonotype was detected a few times. This chain joins TRBV11-2 and TRBJ1-1; 10 positions agree with TRBD1. J lost 5 bases, V lost 7 bases, and 10 bases had no gene match. CDR1 is SGHAT, CDR2 FQNNGV, per germline. This CDR3 is built from 15 residues. The CDR3: CASTVTGGAGTEAFF. CDR3 nucleotides: TGTGCCAGCACTGTGACAGGGGGCGCAGGAACTGAAGCTTTCTTT. The variable domain in full, completed from reference TRBV11-2 and TRBJ1-1, reads EAGVAQSPRYKIIEKRQSVAFWCNPISGHATLYWYQQILGQGPKLLIQFQNNGVVDDSQLPKDRFSAERLKGVDSTLKIQPAKLEDSAVYLCASTVTGGAGTEAFFGQGTRLTVV.